This note documents a single T cell receptor beta chain sequence. The target of this receptor is not known. The sample holds no much larger clone one base away, and base qualities are not on file. The data belong to a study of T cell clonotyping in hematopoietic cell transplantation (dated by TCRdb to the early 2020s). For context, the study as a whole: Pretransplant samples from recipients were collected after cytoreduction. The study collected 135 blood samples from 35 consecutive transplant recipients and their related donors. Patient recruitment ran from 2015 to January 2017, and follow-up continued until late 2020 or death. The full study reports these points: Broader TCR repertoire diversity after transplant was predicted by Inverse Simpson Index values from donors and from recipients before transplant. The sample size was limited and the cells went unsorted, which meant the CD4 and CD8 repertoire contributions could not be told apart. Just a small fraction of recipient repertoires overlapped with donor repertoires, and more than 95% appeared de novo at the given depth. After transplant, TCR diversity in recipients dropped, and pathologically expanded clonotypes climbed progressively between day 30 and day 180.

TCR beta CDR3 regions were amplified from genomic DNA with the immunoSEQ assay, a bias-controlled multiplex PCR using V- and J-specific primers. In a second PCR step, a proprietary barcode and Illumina adapter sequences were attached to the CDR3 amplicons. An Illumina MiSeq instrument was used to sequence the CDR3 libraries. The authors' analysis ran thus. immunoSEQ Analyzer 3.0 was used for export and quality control, with R Bioconductor and Immunarch used for downstream analyses. Only productive rearrangements in the normalized downsampled data set were used to calculate repertoire metrics. Clonotypes larger than 5 templates in the normalized cohort were defined as pathologically expanded. The Inverse Simpson Index served as the measure of repertoire diversity. The non-normalized data set was used for CMV-specificity analyses so that all clonotypes could be captured. TCRdb mirrors the immuneACCESS table, restricted to in-frame sequences. Some clones are absent from its copies; in checked studies, under half trace to an unresolved V gene, and the reason for the others is unknown. V, J and clone size are those of that table, while D and trimming were read from the DNA. For this sample there are roughly 11,000 clones; about 92% appear just once. The top ten clones comprise around 13% of the sample.

Taken from the germline V gene (reference sequence), the CDR1 and CDR2 loops are GTSNPN and SVGIG. Counted from cysteine to phenylalanine, this CDR3 has 16 amino acids. CDR3 DNA is the only sequence kept; it has 48 bases, read in frame from the first base. Trimming accounts for 4 bases at V and 0 bases at J, while the number of junction bases matched to no gene is 7. The time point label of this sample denotes: recipient sample about 28 days before transplant, after cytoreduction. Recipient blood was collected about 28 days before transplant and at days 30, 100 and 180 after transplant. Using Nuclei Lysis Solution, genomic DNA was extracted from unfractionated peripheral blood mononuclear cells that were either fresh or cryopreserved.

The sequencing here drew on peripheral blood mononuclear cells, taken before stem cell transplant. The receptor comes from a woman aged 35 to 49 with acute myeloid leukemia. Some clones in this sample may be carry-over from other donors' samples. The chain links TRBV30 with TRBJ2-3; 10 bases in the middle match TRBD1. The DNA sequence is TGTGCCTGGAAAGTGGCGGGACAGGGGAGCACAGATACGCAGTATTTT. The translation is CAWKVAGQGSTDTQYF.